Listed below are T cell receptor beta chains from one sample, sequenced in a study of control samples from healthy donors and cancer patients. Data came from immunoSEQ multiplex PCR; TCRdb stores just in-frame clones and leaves some out. Of roughly 100,000 clones in the sample, roughly 90% were seen once. Specimen: blood. The origin of the receptors is a human donor in good health. The donor label of this sample is uncertain. The CDR3 runs from the conserved cysteine through the conserved F or W. The order of the fields is CDR3 length, V gene, CDR3 protein.

16 | TRBV5-5 | CASRPITSANTGELFF
17 | TRBV3-1/TRBV3-2 | CASSQDPAGGRSYEQYF
13 | TRBV5-5 | CASSEGRGTEAFF
16 | TRBV6-1 | CASSEDVGFPNQPQHF
15 | TRBV10-2 | CASRWTTTSTDTQYF
14 | TRBV7-2 | CASSLELTRDTQYF
14 | TRBV19 | CASRVQGERHGYTF
14 | TRBV30 | CAWSLGTGANVLTF
11 | TRBV5-1 | CASSSSGGAFF
14 | TRBV6-4 | CASSGGGNGNTIYF
15 | TRBV30 | CAWSRGLESNQPQHF
11 | TRBV29-1 | CSVEGTDTQYF
13 | TRBV20-1 | CSASRDRGHEQYF
18 | TRBV6-1 | CASSEAWTGQLAKNIQYF
16 | TRBV5-1 | CASSERQGGTTYEQYF
16 | TRBV2 | CASSSDSAATNEKLFF
17 | TRBV9 | CASSPGTSGGMTDTQYF
12 | TRBV2 | CASKQGADTQYF
16 | TRBV28 | CASSNPGTGGFTEAFF
15 | TRBV6-2/TRBV6-3 | CASSYRAGRNTEAFF
12 | TRBV27 | CASSTLGDTQYF
13 | TRBV30 | CAWSATRNTEAFF
16 | TRBV11-3 | CASSLGTGGNYNEQFF
16 | TRBV27 | CASKEFRGENTGELFF
19 | TRBV4-1 | CASSQEGYFGQGQPYEQYF
14 | TRBV27 | CASSLGGYTGELFF
14 | TRBV7-2 | CASSFRASSYEQYF
15 | TRBV15 | CATSRDRGQGFGYTF
15 | TRBV13 | CASSTRSRGGYEQYF
11 | TRBV29-1 | CSVVSNYGYTF
15 | TRBV9 | CASSPHGVAEETQYF
15 | TRBV30 | CAWSPPGTGPYEQYF
13 | TRBV29-1 | CSVQGRLNTEAFF
15 | TRBV5-1 | CASTRLAGDYNEQFF
14 | TRBV5-1 | CASRGGQGPDTQYF
20 | TRBV19 | CASSIRPGQGSEPSHYGYTF
14 | TRBV5-6 | CASSLQARGSPLHF
15 | TRBV10-3 | CAITSSGGAKDTQYF
14 | TRBV23-1 | CASSRYSGNQPQHF
13 | TRBV25-1 | CASRGTAADTQYF
16 | TRBV7-9 | CASSLYGGAGGETQYF
16 | TRBV6-5 | CASSSPGATMNTEAFF
16 | TRBV19 | CASMGAGGTRGQPQHF
16 | TRBV2 | CASGVALDRGTETQYF
16 | TRBV12-5 | CASGLVLGQGVSPLHF
15 | TRBV9 | CASSAGRPNTGELFF
14 | TRBV30 | CAWSRLAHTDTQYF
16 | TRBV19 | CASSILPGGTADTQYF
12 | TRBV18 | CASSSSGTEQYF
14 | TRBV7-9 | CASSLEGTGNTIYF
16 | TRBV18 | CASSPGGYPGDYGYTF
13 | TRBV15 | CATAWRATDTQYF
15 | TRBV13 | CASSLEPDDSRGYTF
15 | TRBV7-2 | CASSPYWGAGNEQFF
16 | TRBV19 | CASSIQGTRLNQPQHF
17 | TRBV5-1 | CASSLEPLQGATGELFF
14 | TRBV9 | CASSVQGARDTQYF